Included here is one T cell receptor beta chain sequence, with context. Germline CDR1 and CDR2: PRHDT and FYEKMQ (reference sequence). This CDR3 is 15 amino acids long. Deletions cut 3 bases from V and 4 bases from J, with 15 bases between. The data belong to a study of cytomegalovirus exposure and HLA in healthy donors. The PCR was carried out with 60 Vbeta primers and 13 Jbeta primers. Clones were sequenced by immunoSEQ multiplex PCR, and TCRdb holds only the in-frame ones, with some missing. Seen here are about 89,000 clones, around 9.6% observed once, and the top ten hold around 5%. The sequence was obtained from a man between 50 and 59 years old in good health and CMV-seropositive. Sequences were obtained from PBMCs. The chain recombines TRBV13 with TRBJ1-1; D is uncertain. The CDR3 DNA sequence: TGTGCCAGCAGCTTCTCCGGTATAGCCGGCACTGAAGCTTTCTTT. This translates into CASSFSGIAGTEAFF.